The rows below give T cell receptor beta chains drawn from one sample of a study of B cell selection in AIRE deficiency. Assay: immunoSEQ multiplex PCR; the TCRdb copy retains only in-frame clones and omits some. Found here are under 30,000 clones, roughly 95% of them singletons; the top ten hold 0.24%. The sample comprised CD4+CD127+ conventional T cells sorted from PBMCs. The receptors come from a human donor in good health. The CDR3 runs from the conserved cysteine through the conserved F or W. Clone size, where shown, is once, few, many, or a class for clones that have expanded.

V	size	J	CDR3
TRBV18	.	TRBJ2-2	CASSPFWTGNTGELFF
TRBV6-6	.	TRBJ1-2	CASSKRQVANYGYTF
TRBV6-1	.	TRBJ1-1	CASSETYTEAFF
TRBV6-1	once	TRBJ2-5	CASSEGDRQETQYF
TRBV11-2	.	TRBJ2-3	CASSSQREDTQYF
TRBV9	.	TRBJ1-1	CASSAGRENTEAFF
TRBV10-3	.	TRBJ2-2	CAISGLDTGELFF
TRBV2	.	TRBJ1-1	CASSSYTGTEAFF
TRBV14	few	TRBJ2-1	CASSQAGLAGGEQFF
TRBV7-9	.	TRBJ1-1	CASSLAHRTEAFF